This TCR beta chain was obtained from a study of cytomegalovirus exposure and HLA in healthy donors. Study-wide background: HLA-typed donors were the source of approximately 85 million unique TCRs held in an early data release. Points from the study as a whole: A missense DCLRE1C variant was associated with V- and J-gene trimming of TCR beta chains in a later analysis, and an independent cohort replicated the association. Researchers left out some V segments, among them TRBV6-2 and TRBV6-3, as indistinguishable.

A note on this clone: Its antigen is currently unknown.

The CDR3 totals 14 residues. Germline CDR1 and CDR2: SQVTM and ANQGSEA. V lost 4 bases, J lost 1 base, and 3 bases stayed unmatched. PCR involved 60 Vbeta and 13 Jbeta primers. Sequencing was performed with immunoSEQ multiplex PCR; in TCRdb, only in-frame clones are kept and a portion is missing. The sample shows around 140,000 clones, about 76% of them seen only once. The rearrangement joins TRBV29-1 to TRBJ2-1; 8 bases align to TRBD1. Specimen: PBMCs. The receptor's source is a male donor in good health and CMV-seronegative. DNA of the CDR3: TGCAGCGTTGTTTGGACAGGGTCCTACAATGAGCAGTTCTTC. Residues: CSVVWTGSYNEQFF.